Below are 14 T cell receptor beta chains sequenced from a single sample in a study of CD8+ T cells in alopecia areata. Reverse transcription of extracted RNA yielded cDNA, which provided the sequencing template. Data came from immunoSEQ multiplex PCR; TCRdb stores just in-frame clones and leaves some out. The data show 69,000 or so clones, roughly 61% seen once. The sample here was CD8+ T cells sorted from blood, taken at week 0. The receptors come from a human donor with alopecia areata.

The J gene is TRBJ2-1, the V gene TRBV9; no definite D call. CDR1 and CDR2 (germline): SGDLS, YYNGEE. V lost 2 bases and J 7 bases, leaving 7 bases between the germline ends. The CDR3 runs 12 residues. DNA for the CDR3: TGTGCCAGCAGCGTTTGGGGAAATGAGCAGTTCTTC. Its translation is CASSVWGNEQFF. The whole variable domain, remainder taken from reference TRBV9 and TRBJ2-1, is DSGVTQTPKHLITATGQRVTLRCSPRSGDLSVYWYQQSLDQGLQFLIQYYNGEERAKGNILERFSAQQFPDLHSELNLSSLELGDSALYFCASSVWGNEQFFGPGTRLTVL.

This chain's CDR3 is CASRTGLNEQFF. CDR3 bases: TGTGCCAGCAGGACGGGACTGAATGAGCAGTTCTTC. The rearrangement uses TRBV7-8 and TRBJ2-1; D is perhaps TRBD2 (6 bases). CDR1 is SGHVS and CDR2 is FQNEAQ in the germline V gene. Trimming took 6 bases from V and 7 from J, leaving 10 bases between them. The CDR3 length is 12 residues.

In its sample, this clone was seen a few times. The chain combines TRBV7-9 with TRBJ1-1, with D hard to call. Per the germline V gene, CDR1 is SEHNR and CDR2 is FQNEAQ (reference sequence). Trimming took off 3 bases at V and 1 base at J, with 6 bases between the two ends. This CDR3 is 13 amino acids long. The CDR3 region has the DNA TGTGCCAGCAGCTTTATCCCGAACACTGAAGCTTTCTTT. This sequence encodes CASSFIPNTEAFF.

To note about this clone: The junction shows a germline mismatch at one end, possibly a read error. The J gene is TRBJ2-2, the V gene TRBV29-1; no firm D call. The CDR3 has 14 amino acids. In germline, CDR1 is SQVTM, CDR2 ANQGSEA. Written as DNA, the CDR3 is TGCAGCGTTGAAGCGGGTGGGAACACAGGGGAGCTGTTTTTT. This sequence encodes CSVEAGGNTGELFF.

This clone has only one observation. The chain uses TRBV9 and TRBJ2-5; 8 bases align to TRBD2. Germline V gives CDR1 SGDLS, CDR2 YYNGEE. V lost 0 bases, J lost 7 bases, and 11 bases stayed unmatched. The CDR3 is 16 amino acids. In DNA, the CDR3 is TGTGCCAGCAGCGTAGGAGGCGGGGGGCGTAACTGGACCCAGTACTTC. Its translation is CASSVGGGGRNWTQYF.

This sequence joins TRBV2 and TRBJ2-1; D unclear. The CDR3 spans 14 residues. Looked up from germline, CDR1 is SNHLY and CDR2 is FYNNEI. Between the trimmed V and J ends, which lost 2 bases and 8 bases, there was a span of 13 bases. The CDR3 loop is CASSESIKRYEQFF. DNA of the CDR3: TGTGCCAGCAGTGAATCTATCAAGCGTTATGAGCAGTTCTTC.

The V gene is TRBV11-1, the J gene TRBJ2-2, with TRBD1 matching over 7 bases. Germline V lookup: CDR1 SGHAT, CDR2 FQDESV (reference sequence). V was clipped by 2 bases and J by 4 bases; unmatched bases: 7. The CDR3 runs 16 residues. The CDR3 reads CASSLSYRGGTGELFF. The CDR3 region has the DNA TGTGCCAGCAGCTTATCCTACAGGGGTGGCACCGGGGAGCTGTTTTTT. Looking up the rest from reference TRBV11-1 and TRBJ2-2 gives the full variable domain: EAEVAQSPRYKITEKSQAVAFWCDPISGHATLYWYRQILGQGPELLVQFQDESVVDDSQLPKDRFSAERLKGVDSTLKIQPAELGDSAMYLCASSLSYRGGTGELFFGEGSRLTVL.

This chain links TRBV29-1 with TRBJ1-1; D unresolved. CDR3 length: 12 amino acids. The germline gives CDR1 SQVTM, CDR2 ANQGSEA. V lost 7 bases, J lost 4 bases, and 13 bases lay in between. The CDR3 here is CSAREPGTEAFF. The CDR3, as DNA: TGCAGCGCCCGAGAACCGGGCACTGAAGCTTTCTTT. Based on the CDR3 plus reference TRBV29-1 and TRBJ1-1, the full variable domain is SAVISQKPSRDICQRGTSLTIQCQVDSQVTMMFWYRQQPGQSLTLIATANQGSEATYESGFVIDKFPISRPNLTFSTLTVSNMSPEDSSIYLCSAREPGTEAFFGQGTRLTVV.

The chain joins TRBV5-1 to TRBJ1-4, with a weak D call TRBD1 (6 bases). Germline V gene data show CDR1 as SGHRS and CDR2 as YFSETQ. V dropped 4 bases and J dropped 8 bases, with 18 bases sitting between them. The CDR3 spans 15 residues. CDR3 nucleotides: TGCGCCAGCAGCCTCCGTAGGGGGGAGAAGGAAAAACTGTTTTTT. Protein product: CASSLRRGEKEKLFF.

This clone was detected a few times. This chain connects TRBV7-9 to TRBJ2-1; 8 bases are shared with TRBD1. Trimming cost V 5 bases and J 8 bases; bases outside gene matches: 8. Germline CDR1 is SEHNR and CDR2 is FQNEAQ (reference sequence). This CDR3 region has 14 residues. The CDR3 region has the DNA TGTGCCAGCAGCCCTTGGACAGGGAACGATGAGCAGTTCTTC. This sequence encodes CASSPWTGNDEQFF.

The chain employs TRBV5-6 and TRBJ2-7; 9 bases align to TRBD2. Germline values: CDR1 SGHDT, CDR2 YYEEEE. V shed 1 base and J 3 bases; nucleotides not matched to a gene: 5. The CDR3 is made up of 15 amino acids. The CDR3 protein is CASSLTSGLYYEQYF. In nucleotides, the CDR3 is TGTGCCAGCAGCTTGACTAGCGGGCTATACTACGAGCAGTACTTC.

This clone came up once. The V call is TRBV30, the J call TRBJ2-1; 7 bases line up with TRBD2. V lost 2 bases and J lost 13; bases outside the gene matches: 8. CDR1 is GTSNPN and CDR2 is SVGIG in the germline V gene (reference sequence). CDR3 length equals 12 residues. Here the CDR3 DNA reads TGTGCCTGGAGTACGACTAGCTGGAGTCAGTTCTTC. This gives the protein CAWSTTSWSQFF.

This clone was found a few times. At one end, the junction sequence differs from germline, possibly due to a read error. This chain links TRBV7-7 with TRBJ1-1, with unresolved D. The germline gives CDR1 SSHAT, CDR2 FNYEAQ (reference sequence). The CDR3 extends over 14 amino acids. The CDR3 region is CASSQVSARTEAFF. Written as DNA, the CDR3 is TGCGCCAGCAGCCAAGTGAGTGCGAGAACTGAAGCTTTCTTT.

J is TRBJ2-7 and V is TRBV7-9; D may be TRBD2 (5 bases). Germline CDR1 reads SEHNR; CDR2 reads FQNEAQ (reference sequence). This CDR3 is 15 amino acids long. Trimming shortened V by 1 base and J by 0 bases, and 10 bases separated the two germline ends. This CDR3 is CASSLEPTSSYEQYF. In nucleotides, the CDR3 is TGTGCCAGCAGCTTAGAGCCCACTAGCTCCTACGAGCAGTACTTC.